These 18 T cell receptor beta chains were all obtained from the same sample, sequenced in a study of cytomegalovirus exposure and HLA in healthy donors. Primers: 60 Vbeta forward and 13 Jbeta reverse. The repertoire was sequenced with immunoSEQ multiplex PCR; TCRdb's copy has only in-frame clones and lacks some. The table has 170,000 or so clones, around three quarters seen once. Sequencing input: PBMCs. The receptors were sampled from a man aged 35 to 55 in good health and CMV-seronegative.

Here the CDR3 DNA reads TGTGCCAGCAGTTATGGGGGGACAGATAATGAAAAACTGTTTTTT. This encodes CASSYGGTDNEKLFF. The chain employs TRBV6-6 and TRBJ1-4; TRBD1 matches 7 bases. V lost 3 bases, J lost 4 bases, and 5 bases stayed unmatched. Germline CDR1 MNHNY, CDR2 SVGAGI (reference sequence). The CDR3 runs to 15 residues.

This chain links TRBV4-1 with TRBJ1-5; D is ambiguous. Germline CDR1 MGHRA, CDR2 YSYEKL. The CDR3 covers 17 residues. V was clipped by 2 bases and J by 0 bases, with 14 bases between them. CDR3 coding DNA: TGCGCCAGCAGCCAACATCGGGAAGGTAGTAGCAATCAGCCCCAGCATTTT. Amino acid sequence: CASSQHREGSSNQPQHF.

The chain combines TRBV15 with TRBJ1-1, with a tentative D call TRBD1 (6 bases). V lost 4 bases and J 4 bases, leaving 13 bases between the germline ends. The CDR3 sequence is 14 residues long. Germline lookup yields CDR1 LNHNV and CDR2 YYDKDF (reference sequence). The CDR3 region has the DNA TGTGCCACCAGCATCCGTACAGGGTTCACTGAAGCTTTCTTT. Protein sequence: CATSIRTGFTEAFF.

The V call is TRBV7-9, the J call TRBJ1-1; the D is unclear. Trimming removed 4 bases at V and 6 bases at J, with 18 bases between. The CDR3 length is 15 residues. Germline CDR1 is SEHNR and CDR2 is FQNEAQ (reference sequence). In DNA, the CDR3 is TGTGCCAGCAGCTCACATTCGGGGAATTTCCCTGAAGCTTTCTTT. Translated: CASSSHSGNFPEAFF.

This clone was picked up a small number of times. The chain uses TRBV7-2 and TRBJ2-7; tentative D call: TRBD1 (7 bases). This CDR3 is 13 amino acids long. The germline V gene has CDR1 SGHTA and CDR2 FQGNSA. Trimming removed 5 bases from V and 6 bases from J, with 14 bases in between. CDR3 region: CASSATGDSEQYF. The CDR3 nucleotides read TGTGCCAGCAGCGCTACAGGGGACTCCGAGCAGTACTTC.

Of note for this clone: Other nucleotide sequences from this sample produce the same CDR3. This chain joins TRBV18 and TRBJ2-1, with TRBD2 matching 10 bases. This CDR3 has 13 amino acids. Per germline, CDR1 KGHSH and CDR2 LQKENI. V lost 3 bases and J lost 7; bases outside the gene matches: 0. DNA for the CDR3: TGTGCCAGCTCACCTAGCGGGGGGAATGAGCAGTTCTTC. Residues: CASSPSGGNEQFF. Together with reference TRBV18 and TRBJ2-1, the CDR3 gives the full variable domain: NAGVMQNPRHLVRRRGQEARLRCSPMKGHSHVYWYRQLPEEGLKFMVYLQKENIIDESGMPKERFSAEFPKEGPSILRIQQVVRGDSAAYFCASSPSGGNEQFFGPGTRLTVL.

The genes are TRBV30 and TRBJ1-3; TRBD1 is a possible D gene (6 bases). Germline V gene sequence: CDR1 GTSNPN, CDR2 SVGIG (reference sequence). Between the trimmed V and J ends, which lost 7 bases and 0 bases, there was a span of 16 bases. There are 15 residues in the CDR3. CDR3 DNA sequence: TGTGCCTCGGGGGGCGGGGCGCTCTCTGGAAACACCATATATTTT. It specifies CASGGGALSGNTIYF. Looking up the rest from reference TRBV30 and TRBJ1-3 gives the full variable domain: SQTIHQWPATLVQPVGSPLSLECTVEGTSNPNLYWYRQAAGRGLQLLFYSVGIGQISSEVPQNLSASRPQDRQFILSSKKLLLSDSGFYLCASGGGALSGNTIYFGEGSWLTVV.

The CDR3 bases are TGTGCCAGCAGTGGTAGCGCAACTAGCTCCTACAATGAGCAGTTCTTC. This translates into CASSGSATSSYNEQFF. The chain uses TRBV2 and TRBJ2-1; TRBD2 might be the D (5 bases). V lost 4 bases and J 0 bases, leaving 13 bases between the germline ends. CDR3 length equals 16 residues. CDR1 is SNHLY and CDR2 is FYNNEI in the germline V gene.

The chain couples TRBV14 to TRBJ2-7, with 10 bases identical to TRBD2. This CDR3 comprises 16 residues. J gave up 6 bases and V 6 bases, and 14 bases lay outside the gene matches. Germline assignment: CDR1 SGHDN and CDR2 FVKESK. The DNA of the CDR3 is TGTGCCAGCAGACGTAAAGCGGGAGGGCCCTTTGGCGAGCAGTACTTC. Translation: CASRRKAGGPFGEQYF. Supplemented by reference TRBV14 and TRBJ2-7, the full variable domain reads EAGVTQFPSHSVIEKGQTVTLRCDPISGHDNLYWYRRVMGKEIKFLLHFVKESKQDESGMPNNRFLAERTGGTYSTLKVQPAELEDSGVYFCASRRKAGGPFGEQYFGPGTRLTVT.

The J gene is TRBJ1-1, the V gene TRBV7-9; D unresolved. The germline V and J ends were trimmed by 8 bases and 4 bases, with 14 bases remaining between them. CDR1 and CDR2 (germline): SEHNR, FQNEAQ (reference sequence). The CDR3 has 13 residues. CDR3 sequence: CASGGPTPTEAFF. The CDR3 DNA reads as TGTGCCAGCGGAGGACCCACTCCCACTGAAGCTTTCTTT.

The chain joins TRBV11-2 to TRBJ1-2; 8 positions agree with TRBD1. The ends lost 5 bases at V and 3 bases at J; junction bases unmatched: 5. The V gene's germline CDR1 is SGHAT and CDR2 FQNNGV. The CDR3 is 14 amino acids. The CDR3 is CASSKQGADYGYTF. In DNA form, the CDR3 reads TGTGCCAGCAGCAAGCAGGGGGCCGACTATGGCTACACCTTC.

This chain connects TRBV5-8 to TRBJ2-2; possible D gene TRBD1, 6 bases. Per the germline V gene, CDR1 is SGHTS and CDR2 is YDEGEE. Trimming removed 4 bases at V and 1 base at J, with 17 bases between. The length of the CDR3 is 17 residues. The CDR3 DNA sequence: TGTGCCAGCAGCCGGGTAACACAGGGATTGAACACCGGGGAGCTGTTTTTT. This encodes CASSRVTQGLNTGELFF.

Only one count was recorded for this clone. The chain combines TRBV7-2 with TRBJ2-5; D remains unclear. The CDR3 extends over 14 amino acids. V was clipped by 4 bases and J by 2 bases, with 11 bases between them. Germline loops: CDR1 SGHTA, CDR2 FQGNSA. CDR3 region: CASSSYTLQETQYF. In DNA, the CDR3 is TGTGCCAGCAGCTCGTATACTCTGCAAGAGACCCAGTACTTC.

This sequence joins TRBV7-2 and TRBJ1-4, with TRBD1 as a possible D gene (5 bases). Per germline, CDR1 SGHTA and CDR2 FQGNSA. The CDR3 has 15 amino acids. With 1 base removed from V and 8 bases from J, the gap between germline ends came to 14 bases. DNA for the CDR3: TGTGCCAGCAGCTTAGTGGTCAGGGAAGACGAAAAACTGTTTTTT. This sequence encodes CASSLVVREDEKLFF.

As DNA, the CDR3 is TGTGCCTGGAGTGGGCGGAACACAGATACGCAGTATTTT. It specifies CAWSGRNTDTQYF. This chain connects TRBV30 to TRBJ2-3; D uncertain. Per germline, CDR1 GTSNPN and CDR2 SVGIG (reference sequence). The CDR3 is 13 amino acids. V shed 1 base and J shed 2 bases, with 7 bases lying between them.

This clone was seen only once. This sample includes further DNA sequences coding for the same CDR3. The rearrangement joins TRBV9 to TRBJ1-2; D is undetermined. The V and J ends lost 0 bases and 2 bases respectively, with 5 bases between them. Germline V gene data show CDR1 as SGDLS and CDR2 as YYNGEE. CDR3 length equals 13 residues. The CDR3: CASSVVQNYGYTF. In DNA, the CDR3 is TGTGCCAGCAGCGTAGTACAAAACTATGGCTACACCTTC. Supplemented by reference TRBV9 and TRBJ1-2, the full variable domain reads DSGVTQTPKHLITATGQRVTLRCSPRSGDLSVYWYQQSLDQGLQFLIQYYNGEERAKGNILERFSAQQFPDLHSELNLSSLELGDSALYFCASSVVQNYGYTFGSGTRLTVV.

The chain carries TRBV7-2 and TRBJ2-7, with D possibly being TRBD2 (6 bases). The ends were cut back, 2 bases at V and 0 bases at J, with 11 bases in the middle. Germline V gene sequence: CDR1 SGHTA, CDR2 FQGNSA. CDR3 length: 15 amino acids. The CDR3: CASSLQGGGSYEQYF. As DNA, the CDR3 is TGTGCCAGCAGCTTACAGGGAGGAGGCTCCTACGAGCAGTACTTC.

The genes are TRBV30 and TRBJ1-5, with D possibly matching TRBD1 (6 bases). Trimming took off 1 base at V and 6 bases at J, with 16 bases between the two ends. The germline V gene has CDR1 GTSNPN and CDR2 SVGIG (reference sequence). The CDR3 length is 15 residues. CDR3 sequence reads: CAWSGQAKVGQPQHF. CDR3 nucleotide sequence: TGTGCCTGGAGTGGACAGGCGAAGGTCGGTCAGCCCCAGCATTTT.